The 19 T cell receptor beta chains given below trace back to one sample, sequenced in a study of human T cells and chemical hapten exposure. The time point: pre-sensitization, week 0. Treatment in this sample: therapeutic diphenylcyclopropenone sensitization with weekly scalp DPC. TCRdb re-derived calls from the RACE reads in MiXCR, one entry per CDR3 protein. This repertoire shows roughly 250,000 distinct CDR3 sequences, about 8.1% found once; its top ten account for 2% to 3%. The input for sequencing was whole blood, taken in connection with sensitization to the hapten diphenylcyclopropenone (DPC). These receptors were obtained from a middle-aged woman with alopecia areata. Some clones in this sample may be carry-over from other donors' samples.

This clonotype was recorded a few times. This rearrangement joins TRBV20-1 to TRBJ2-7; the match to TRBD2 covers 8 bases. V was pared by 6 bases and J by 2 bases, with 0 bases of the junction left unmatched. Per germline, CDR1 DFQATT and CDR2 SNEGSKA (reference sequence). This CDR3 contains 11 residues. CDR3 nucleotides: TGCAGTGCCGGGAGGGCCTACGAGCAGTACTTC. Translated, it gives CSAGRAYEQYF.

This chain uses TRBV6-6 with TRBJ2-5; D is uncertain. CDR3 length: 13 amino acids. Looked up from germline, CDR1 is MNHNY and CDR2 is SVGAGI (reference sequence). Trimming removed 6 bases at V and 5 bases at J, with 13 bases between. The CDR3 bases are TGTGCCAGCAGACGAGAGAGAAAGGAGACCCAGTACTTC. This codes for CASRRERKETQYF.

A few counts support this clonotype. This chain uses TRBV20-1 with TRBJ2-7; no definite D call. Trimming removed 3 bases from V and 6 bases from J, with 6 bases in between. Looked up from germline, CDR1 is DFQATT and CDR2 is SNEGSKA (reference sequence). The CDR3 runs 10 residues. The CDR3 here is CSASRVEQYF. CDR3 nucleotides: TGCAGTGCTAGTAGGGTCGAGCAGTACTTC.

The chain recombines TRBV6-2 or TRBV6-3 with TRBJ1-1; 8 nucleotides line up with TRBD1. J lost 0 bases, V lost 5 bases, and 5 bases had no gene match. From germline, CDR1 is MNHEY and CDR2 SVGEGT. The CDR3 loop spans 15 amino acids. The CDR3 spells CASSTMDRVNTEAFF. The CDR3 DNA is TGTGCCAGCAGTACGATGGACAGGGTGAACACTGAAGCTTTCTTT.

The chain has TRBV9 and TRBJ1-2; TRBD1 is a possible D gene (6 bases). Germline lookup yields CDR1 SGDLS and CDR2 YYNGEE. V was cut by 4 bases and J by 4 bases, with 17 bases left in between. The CDR3 covers 15 residues. The CDR3 is CASSRGNRESYGYTF. The CDR3 bases are TGTGCCAGCAGCCGTGGGAACAGGGAGAGCTATGGCTACACCTTC.

This clonotype was counted a few times. The chain joins TRBV11-2 to TRBJ1-6; D gene uncertain. CDR1 SGHAT and CDR2 FQNNGV come from the germline V gene. The CDR3 is made up of 15 amino acids. V was cut by 1 base and J by 8 bases, with 12 bases left in between. The CDR3 protein is CASSLVRVGDSPLHF. CDR3 in DNA: TGTGCCAGCAGCTTAGTGAGGGTTGGAGATTCACCCCTCCACTTT. Filled out from reference TRBV11-2 and TRBJ1-6, the complete variable domain reads EAGVAQSPRYKIIEKRQSVAFWCNPISGHATLYWYQQILGQGPKLLIQFQNNGVVDDSQLPKDRFSAERLKGVDSTLKIQPAKLEDSAVYLCASSLVRVGDSPLHFGNGTRLTVT.

This clonotype appeared many times. The CDR3 bases are TGTGCCAGCAGTGAGGTCCGTTCGGGGGGGTACGAGCAGTACTTC. As protein: CASSEVRSGGYEQYF. The chain employs TRBV2 and TRBJ2-7, with 8 bases lining up with TRBD2. The V gene end was trimmed by 3 bases and the J gene end by 4 bases; junction bases not matched to a gene: 8. CDR1 and CDR2 (germline): SNHLY, FYNNEI. This CDR3 is 15 amino acids long.

The chain carries TRBV11-2 and TRBJ1-4; D is unresolved. V lost 1 base to trimming and J lost 8 bases, with 8 bases between them. This CDR3 spans 13 amino acids. The V gene's germline CDR1 is SGHAT and CDR2 FQNNGV. The CDR3 protein is CASSLGSREKLFF. The CDR3 DNA reads TGTGCCAGCAGCTTAGGCTCTAGGGAAAAACTGTTTTTT.

This clonotype was observed many times. The chain has TRBV29-1 and TRBJ2-1; possible D gene TRBD2, 6 bases. With 7 bases removed from V and 3 bases from J, the gap between germline ends came to 13 bases. This CDR3 contains 13 residues. From germline, CDR1 is SQVTM and CDR2 ANQGSEA. In nucleotides, the CDR3 is TGCAGCGGGGCCGGGACTGGCTACAATGAGCAGTTCTTC. This gives the protein CSGAGTGYNEQFF.

This clonotype was recorded a few times. The CDR3 bases are TGTGCCAGCATCGACGGGAGCTCCTACAATGAGCAGTTCTTC. It specifies CASIDGSSYNEQFF. The chain recombines TRBV6-2 or TRBV6-3 with TRBJ2-1; weak D call: TRBD2 (6 bases). CDR3 length equals 14 residues. Germline CDR1 is MNHEY and CDR2 is SVGEGT. The germline V and J ends were trimmed by 7 bases and 0 bases, with 10 bases remaining between them.

This sequence joins TRBV7-8 and TRBJ1-1; no firm D call. Deletions cut 4 bases from V and 0 bases from J, with 9 bases between. The CDR3 runs to 14 residues. Germline CDR1 and CDR2: SGHVS and FQNEAQ. The CDR3 nucleotides read TGTGCCAGCAGCTCCCAACCGCTGAACACTGAAGCTTTCTTT. As protein: CASSSQPLNTEAFF. Using reference TRBV7-8 and TRBJ1-1 for the parts outside the CDR3, the full variable domain is GAGVSQSPRYKVAKRGQDVALRCDPISGHVSLFWYQQALGQGPEFLTYFQNEAQLDKSGLPSDRFFAERPEGSVSTLKIQRTQQEDSAVYLCASSSQPLNTEAFFGQGTRLTVV.

Only a few counts were recorded for this clonotype. This sequence joins TRBV6-5 and TRBJ2-2; TRBD2 aligns across 12 bases. Looked up from germline, CDR1 is MNHEY and CDR2 is SVGAGI. The CDR3 runs to 17 residues. The junction had 8 bases not matched to a gene; V was cut back by 7 bases and J by 2 bases. The CDR3 coding sequence is TGTGCCAGCATTGACCGACTAGCGGGAGTCAACACCGGGGAGCTGTTTTTT. Protein sequence: CASIDRLAGVNTGELFF.

This clonotype was found a few times. The chain carries TRBV28 and TRBJ1-1; weak D call: TRBD1 (5 bases). This CDR3 has 11 amino acids. Trimming cost V 10 bases and J 3 bases, with 9 bases left between them. From germline, CDR1 is MDHEN and CDR2 SYDVKM. The CDR3, as DNA: TGTGCCATAACGGGGGACACTGAAGCTTTCTTT. Its translation is CAITGDTEAFF.

A few counts support this clonotype. The CDR3 nucleotides are TGCGCCAGCAGGCCTGACAGGTCCTCGCAGTATTTT. This gives the protein CASRPDRSSQYF. The chain is built from TRBV5-1 and TRBJ2-3; D is perhaps TRBD1 (6 bases). The V gene's germline CDR1 is SGHRS and CDR2 YFSETQ. The CDR3 contains 12 residues. V was trimmed by 5 bases and J by 10 bases, leaving 14 bases between them. The full variable domain, rest sourced from reference TRBV5-1 and TRBJ2-3, is KAGVTQTPRYLIKTRGQQVTLSCSPISGHRSVSWYQQTPGQGLQFLFEYFSETQRNKGNFPGRFSGRQFSNSRSEMNVSTLELGDSALYLCASRPDRSSQYFGPGTRLTVL.

This clonotype was seen only a few times. The V and J genes are TRBV20-1 and TRBJ2-7; 10 bases are shared with TRBD2. With 3 bases clipped from V and 3 bases from J, the junction kept 8 bases outside the gene matches. CDR1 and CDR2 (germline): DFQATT, SNEGSKA (reference sequence). This CDR3 is built from 15 residues. DNA of the CDR3: TGCAGTGCTAGGGACATAGCGGGAGGCGTCTACGAGCAGTACTTC. Protein: CSARDIAGGVYEQYF.

The chain links TRBV10-3 to TRBJ1-5, with a tentative D call TRBD1 (5 bases). In germline, CDR1 is ENHRY, CDR2 SYGVKD. The V end was cut by 0 bases, the J end by 6 bases, with 15 bases between. This CDR3 has 16 residues. CDR3 loop: CAISESMGRGGQPQHF. CDR3 bases: TGTGCCATCAGTGAGTCGATGGGGCGCGGAGGTCAGCCCCAGCATTTT.

The chain links TRBV4-3 to TRBJ2-2; TRBD2 aligns across 10 bases. The germline gives CDR1 LGHNA, CDR2 YSLEER. The CDR3 has 16 residues. V dropped 1 base and J dropped 4; count of bases not matched to a gene: 3. The CDR3 spells CASSQGTSGVTGELFF. In DNA form, the CDR3 reads TGCGCCAGCAGCCAAGGAACTAGCGGGGTCACCGGGGAGCTGTTTTTT.

In this sample, this clonotype turned up many times. This rearrangement joins TRBV27 to TRBJ2-1, with TRBD1 identical over 8 bases. Germline CDR1 and CDR2: MNHEY and SMNVEV (reference sequence). V shed 5 bases, J shed 2 bases, and the junction held 5 bases outside the gene matches. The CDR3 runs 15 residues. CDR3 sequence (DNA): TGTGCCAGCAGTCCGGACAGGGACACCTACAATGAGCAGTTCTTC. Translation: CASSPDRDTYNEQFF.

This clonotype showed up many times. This rearrangement joins TRBV10-3 to TRBJ2-2; tentative D call: TRBD2 (5 bases). This CDR3 is 14 amino acids long. Germline lookup yields CDR1 ENHRY and CDR2 SYGVKD. Between the trimmed V and J ends, which lost 2 bases and 4 bases, there was a span of 8 bases. The chain's CDR3 is CAISEEGFTGELFF. CDR3 nucleotide sequence: TGTGCCATCAGTGAGGAGGGATTCACCGGGGAGCTGTTTTTT.